Below, one T cell receptor beta chain is given with its context. The antigen is not known. Germline loops: CDR1 LGHNA, CDR2 YSLEER. The CDR3 is 16 residues long. The junction had 6 bases not matched to a gene; V was cut back by 0 bases and J by 3 bases. The sample comes from a study of graft-versus-host responses after intestinal transplantation. The repertoire was sequenced with immunoSEQ multiplex PCR; TCRdb's copy has only in-frame clones and lacks some. The table has fewer than 95,000 clones, approximately 94% seen once. The sequenced sample was unstimulated CD8+ T cells sorted from spleen or lymph node cells, obtained before intestinal transplant. This sequence originates from a human donor who received an intestinal transplant. The chain recombines TRBV4-3 with TRBJ1-1; 8 nucleotides line up with TRBD1. The CDR3 nucleotides read TGCGCCAGCAGCCAAGATCGGTACAGGGGGGACACTGAAGCTTTCTTT. It translates to CASSQDRYRGDTEAFF.